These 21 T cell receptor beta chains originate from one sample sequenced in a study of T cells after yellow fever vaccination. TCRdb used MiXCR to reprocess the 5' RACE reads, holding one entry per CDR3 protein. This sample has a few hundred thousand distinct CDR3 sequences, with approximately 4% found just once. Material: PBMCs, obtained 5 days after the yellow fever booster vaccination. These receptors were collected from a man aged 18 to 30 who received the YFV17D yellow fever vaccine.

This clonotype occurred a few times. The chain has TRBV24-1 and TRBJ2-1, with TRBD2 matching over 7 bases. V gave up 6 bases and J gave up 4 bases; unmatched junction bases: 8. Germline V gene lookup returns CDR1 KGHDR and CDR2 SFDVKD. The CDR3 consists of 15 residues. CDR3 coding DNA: TGTGCCACCAGTTCGTCCCGGGGGGTATACAATGAGCAGTTCTTC. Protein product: CATSSSRGVYNEQFF.

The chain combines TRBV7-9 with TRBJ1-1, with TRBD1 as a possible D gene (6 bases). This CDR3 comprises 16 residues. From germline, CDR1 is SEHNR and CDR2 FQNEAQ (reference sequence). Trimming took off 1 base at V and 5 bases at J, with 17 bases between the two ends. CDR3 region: CASSLVSGAQGTEAFF. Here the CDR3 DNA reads TGTGCCAGCAGCTTAGTATCGGGGGCGCAGGGTACTGAAGCTTTCTTT.

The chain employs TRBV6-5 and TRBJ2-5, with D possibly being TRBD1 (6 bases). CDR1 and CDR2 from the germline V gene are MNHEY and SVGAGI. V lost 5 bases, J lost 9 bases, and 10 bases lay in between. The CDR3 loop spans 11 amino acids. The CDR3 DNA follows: TGTGCCAGCAGTCCAGGGGAAGCCCAGTACTTC. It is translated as CASSPGEAQYF.

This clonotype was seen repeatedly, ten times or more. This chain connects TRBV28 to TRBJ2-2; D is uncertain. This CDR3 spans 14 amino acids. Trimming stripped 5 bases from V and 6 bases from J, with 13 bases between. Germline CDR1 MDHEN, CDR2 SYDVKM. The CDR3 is CASSLTPRSGELFF. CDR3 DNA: TGTGCCAGCAGTCTCACCCCCCGTTCCGGGGAGCTGTTTTTT.

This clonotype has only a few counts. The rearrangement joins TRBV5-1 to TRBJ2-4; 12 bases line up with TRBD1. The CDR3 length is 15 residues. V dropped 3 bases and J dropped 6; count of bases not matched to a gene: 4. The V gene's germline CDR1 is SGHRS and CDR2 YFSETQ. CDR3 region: CASSWGTGGGNIQYF. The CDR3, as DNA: TGCGCCAGCAGCTGGGGGACAGGGGGCGGAAACATTCAGTACTTC.

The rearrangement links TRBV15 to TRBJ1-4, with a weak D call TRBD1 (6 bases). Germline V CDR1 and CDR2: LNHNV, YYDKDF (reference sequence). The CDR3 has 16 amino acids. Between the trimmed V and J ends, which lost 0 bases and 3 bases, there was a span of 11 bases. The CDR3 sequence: CATSRDLGAANEKLFF. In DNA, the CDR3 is TGTGCCACCAGCAGAGATCTGGGGGCAGCTAATGAAAAACTGTTTTTT.

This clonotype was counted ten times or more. CDR3 amino acids: CASSFDATNEKLFF. Written as DNA, the CDR3 is TGTGCCAGCAGTTTCGACGCAACTAATGAAAAACTGTTTTTT. J is TRBJ1-4 and V is TRBV12-3 or TRBV12-4, with unresolved D. V dropped 3 bases and J dropped 0 bases, with 5 bases sitting between them. This CDR3 is built from 14 residues.

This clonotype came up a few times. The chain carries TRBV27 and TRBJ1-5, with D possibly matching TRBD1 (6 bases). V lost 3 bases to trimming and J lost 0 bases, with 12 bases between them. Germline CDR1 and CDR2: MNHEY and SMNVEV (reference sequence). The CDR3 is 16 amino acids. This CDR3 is CASSLGGHPSNQPQHF. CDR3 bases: TGTGCCAGCAGTTTGGGGGGGCACCCTAGCAATCAGCCCCAGCATTTT.

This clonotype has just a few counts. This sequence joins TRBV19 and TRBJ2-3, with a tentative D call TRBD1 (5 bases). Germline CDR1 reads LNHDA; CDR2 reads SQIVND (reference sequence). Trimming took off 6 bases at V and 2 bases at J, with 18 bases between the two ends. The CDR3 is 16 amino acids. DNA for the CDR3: TGTGCCAGTAGCCGACGGTCAGGGCCCCTCACAGATACGCAGTATTTT. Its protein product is CASSRRSGPLTDTQYF.

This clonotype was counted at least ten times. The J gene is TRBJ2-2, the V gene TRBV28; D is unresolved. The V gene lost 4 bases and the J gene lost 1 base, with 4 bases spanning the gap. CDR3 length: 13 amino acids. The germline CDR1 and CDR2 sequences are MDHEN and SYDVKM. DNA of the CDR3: TGTGCCAGCAGTTCTCAGAACACCGGGGAGCTGTTTTTT. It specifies CASSSQNTGELFF.

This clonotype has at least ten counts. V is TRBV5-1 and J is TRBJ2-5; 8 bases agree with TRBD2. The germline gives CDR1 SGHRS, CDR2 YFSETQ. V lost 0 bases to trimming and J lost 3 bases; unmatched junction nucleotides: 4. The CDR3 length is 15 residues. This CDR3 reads CASSLGTAGEETQYF. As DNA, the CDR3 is TGCGCCAGCAGCTTGGGGACAGCGGGGGAAGAGACCCAGTACTTC.

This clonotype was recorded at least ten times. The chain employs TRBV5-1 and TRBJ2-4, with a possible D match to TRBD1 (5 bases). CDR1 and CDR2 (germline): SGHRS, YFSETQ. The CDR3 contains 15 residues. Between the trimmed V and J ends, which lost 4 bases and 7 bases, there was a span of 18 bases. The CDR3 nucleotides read TGCGCCAGCAGCCCCGAGACAGTACCGTCGAACATTCAGTACTTC. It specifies CASSPETVPSNIQYF.

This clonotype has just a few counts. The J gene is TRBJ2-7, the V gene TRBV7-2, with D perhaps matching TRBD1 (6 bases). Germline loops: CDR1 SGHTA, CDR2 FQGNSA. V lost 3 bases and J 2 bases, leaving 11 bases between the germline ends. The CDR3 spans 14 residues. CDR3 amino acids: CASSFRDRTYEQYF. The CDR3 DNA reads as TGTGCCAGCAGCTTCCGCGACAGGACCTACGAGCAGTACTTC.

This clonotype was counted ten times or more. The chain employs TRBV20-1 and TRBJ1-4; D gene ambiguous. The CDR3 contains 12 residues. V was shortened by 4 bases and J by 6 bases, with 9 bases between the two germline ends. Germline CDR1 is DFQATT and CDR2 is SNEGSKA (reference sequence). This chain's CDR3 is CSATGRHEKLFF. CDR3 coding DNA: TGCAGTGCTACCGGACGTCATGAAAAACTGTTTTTT.

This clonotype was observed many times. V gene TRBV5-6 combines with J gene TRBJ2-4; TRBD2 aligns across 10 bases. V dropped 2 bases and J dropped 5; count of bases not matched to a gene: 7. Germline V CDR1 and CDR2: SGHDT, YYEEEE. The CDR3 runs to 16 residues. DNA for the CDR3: TGTGCCAGCAGCTTTATTCGAGGACTAGCGGAAAACATTCAGTACTTC. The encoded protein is CASSFIRGLAENIQYF.

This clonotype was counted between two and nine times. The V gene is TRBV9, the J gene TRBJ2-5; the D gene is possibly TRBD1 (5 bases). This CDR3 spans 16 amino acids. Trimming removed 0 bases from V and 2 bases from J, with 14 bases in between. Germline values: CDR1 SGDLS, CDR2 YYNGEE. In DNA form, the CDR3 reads TGTGCCAGCAGCGTAGCTGGGCAGGGCCCACAAGAGACCCAGTACTTC. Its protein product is CASSVAGQGPQETQYF.

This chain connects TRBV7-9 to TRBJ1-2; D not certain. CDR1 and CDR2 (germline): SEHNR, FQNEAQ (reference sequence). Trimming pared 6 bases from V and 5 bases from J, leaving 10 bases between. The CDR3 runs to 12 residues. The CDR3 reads CASSGGSYGYTF. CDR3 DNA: TGTGCCAGCAGTGGCGGGAGTTATGGCTACACCTTC.

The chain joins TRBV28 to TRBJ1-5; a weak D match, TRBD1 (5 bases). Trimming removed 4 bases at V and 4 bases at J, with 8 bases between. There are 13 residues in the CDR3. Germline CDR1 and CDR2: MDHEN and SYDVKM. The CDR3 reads CASSSNRNQPQHF. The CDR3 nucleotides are TGTGCCAGCAGTTCAAACAGGAATCAGCCCCAGCATTTT. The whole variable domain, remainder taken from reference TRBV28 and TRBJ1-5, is DVKVTQSSRYLVKRTGEKVFLECVQDMDHENMFWYRQDPGLGLRLIYFSYDVKMKEKGDIPEGYSVSREKKERFSLILESASTNQTSMYLCASSSNRNQPQHFGDGTRLSIL.

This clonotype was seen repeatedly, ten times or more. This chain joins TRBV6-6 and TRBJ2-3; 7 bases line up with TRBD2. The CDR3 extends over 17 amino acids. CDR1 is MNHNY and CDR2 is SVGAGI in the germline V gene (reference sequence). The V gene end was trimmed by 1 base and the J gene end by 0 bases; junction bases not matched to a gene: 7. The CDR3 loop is CASSYLRGISSTDTQYF. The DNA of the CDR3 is TGTGCCAGCAGTTACTTGCGGGGGATCTCTAGCACAGATACGCAGTATTTT.

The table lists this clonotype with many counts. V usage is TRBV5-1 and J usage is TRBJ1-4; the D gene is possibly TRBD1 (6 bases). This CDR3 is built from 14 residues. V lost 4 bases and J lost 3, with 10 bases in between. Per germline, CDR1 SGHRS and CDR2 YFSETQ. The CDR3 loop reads CASSLQGANEKLFF. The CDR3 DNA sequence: TGCGCCAGCAGCCTACAGGGAGCTAATGAAAAACTGTTTTTT.

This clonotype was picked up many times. The CDR3 DNA follows: TGTGCCATCAGTGAGTCGACCGGACAGGGGTACGAGCAGTACTTC. The encoded protein is CAISESTGQGYEQYF. The chain couples TRBV10-3 to TRBJ2-7; 9 nucleotides agree with TRBD1. The CDR3 extends over 15 amino acids. V lost 0 bases to trimming and J lost 4 bases; unmatched junction nucleotides: 4. Germline V gene data show CDR1 as ENHRY and CDR2 as SYGVKD.